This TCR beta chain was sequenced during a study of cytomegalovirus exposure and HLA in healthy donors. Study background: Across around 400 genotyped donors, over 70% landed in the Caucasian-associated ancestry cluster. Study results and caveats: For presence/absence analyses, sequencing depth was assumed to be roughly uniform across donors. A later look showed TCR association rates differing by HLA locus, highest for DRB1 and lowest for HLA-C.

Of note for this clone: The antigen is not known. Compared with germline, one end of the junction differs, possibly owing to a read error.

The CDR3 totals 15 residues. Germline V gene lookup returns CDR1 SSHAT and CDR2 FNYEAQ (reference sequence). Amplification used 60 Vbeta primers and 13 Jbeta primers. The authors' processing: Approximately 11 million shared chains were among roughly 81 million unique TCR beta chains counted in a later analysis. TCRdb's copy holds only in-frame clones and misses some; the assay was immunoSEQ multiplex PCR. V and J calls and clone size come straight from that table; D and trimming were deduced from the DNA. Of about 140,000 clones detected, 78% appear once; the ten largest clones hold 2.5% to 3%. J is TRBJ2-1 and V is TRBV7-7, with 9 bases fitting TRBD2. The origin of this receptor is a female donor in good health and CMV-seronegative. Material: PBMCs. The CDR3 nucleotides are TGTGCCAGCAGCTTAGGTAGCGGGAGAAATAATGAGCAATTCTTC. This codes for CASSLGSGRNNEQFF.